This T cell receptor beta chain was identified in a study of blood T cell repertoires in COVID-19. About the research overall: Specimens from acute and convalescent COVID-19 originated in the United States, Italy and Spain. From T cells, B-cell-depleted T cells, or PBMCs came the material, which was cDNA or gDNA.

Only in-frame clones appear in the TCRdb table, and some are missing; sequencing was by immunoSEQ multiplex PCR. This table has approximately 170,000 clones, roughly 90% appearing once. Germline CDR1 is MDHEN and CDR2 is SYDVKM. V gave up 6 bases and J gave up 1 base, with 12 bases separating them. The CDR3 totals 14 residues. The V and J genes are TRBV28 and TRBJ1-2; TRBD1 might be the D (6 bases). The sample consisted of peripheral blood. The sequence derives from a woman in her 70s with acute or convalescent COVID-19. The DNA of the CDR3 is TGTGCCAGCAGCCCCGGGACACATAACTATGGCTACACCTTC. Protein sequence: CASSPGTHNYGYTF.